This T cell receptor (beta chain) comes out of a study of cytomegalovirus exposure and HLA in healthy donors. The donors, nominally healthy at sampling, likely had unrecorded immune exposures. About this clone itself: The antigen is not known.

Germline V gene data show CDR1 as MNHEY and CDR2 as SMNVEV (reference sequence). This CDR3 spans 14 amino acids. Germline trimming cut 8 bases from V and 4 bases from J; bases unmatched to any gene: 4. The study's findings and limits: The study listed about 150 cytomegalovirus-associated TCR beta chains. When the data were analyzed later, several of the most significant clusters appeared to be linked to common viral pathogens. A later analysis linked a missense variant in DCLRE1C to the trimming of TCR beta V and J genes.

Vbeta (60) and Jbeta (13) primers were used in the PCR. TCRdb keeps only in-frame clones here, not all; method: immunoSEQ multiplex PCR. The sample includes roughly 190,000 clones, about 77% seen only once; the top ten take over 2%. V is TRBV27 and J is TRBJ2-7; TRBD2 aligns across 14 bases. The sequenced sample was PBMCs. This receptor was obtained from a woman aged 25 to 39 in good health and CMV-seropositive. The CDR3 region has the DNA TGTGCCAGCGGGACTAGCGGGAGAAGGTACGAGCAGTACTTC. This codes for CASGTSGRRYEQYF.